This TCR beta chain came from a study of blood T cell repertoires in COVID-19. Turning to the study itself: The samples span acute and convalescent COVID-19 from the United States, Italy and Spain. The cDNA or gDNA used as material had been derived from T cells, B-cell-depleted T cells, or PBMCs.

The V and J ends lost 5 bases and 2 bases, in that order; junction bases with no gene match: 8. The CDR3 sequence is 16 residues long. Germline V gene data show CDR1 as LNHDA and CDR2 as SQIVND (reference sequence). Under the authors' procedure: By means of reference gene primer amplification, nucleated cell counts were estimated. Generated by immunoSEQ multiplex PCR, the TCRdb table keeps only in-frame clones and is missing some. The V and J calls and clone size are taken from that table; D and trimming were inferred from the DNA. Of about 140,000 clones listed, 80% are singletons. V and J are TRBV19 and TRBJ2-2, with 7 bases lining up with TRBD2. This receptor was taken from a man between 65 and 80 years old who had recovered from COVID-19. Sequencing was done on a sample of peripheral blood. The CDR3 sequence: CASSPTAGANTGELFF. The CDR3 DNA reads as TGTGCCAGTAGTCCTACGGCGGGAGCAAACACCGGGGAGCTGTTTTTT.